The 21 T cell receptor beta chains below all came from one sample that was sequenced in a study of preoperative IRX-2 immunotherapy in early breast cancer. Treatment noted: preoperative locoregional IRX-2 cytokine immunotherapy. Libraries were prepared by immunoSEQ multiplex PCR; TCRdb keeps only in-frame clonotypes and omits some of them. The data show approximately 28,000 clones, 70% to 85% seen once. This specimen was taken from a patient treated with IRX-2 immunotherapy. These receptors were taken from a human donor with breast cancer.

V and J are TRBV22-1 and TRBJ1-3; the D call of TRBD1 is as the table states it, not checked on the DNA. TRBV22-1 is a documented pseudogene. CDR3 length: 14 residues. For the CDR3, the DNA is TGTGCCAGCAGTGAAAAGGGGGCCCGAGGGACCATATATTTT. Translated: CASSEKGARGTIYF.

This sequence joins TRBV10-3 and TRBJ2-7; 8 positions agree with TRBD2. The trim removed 2 bases at V and 2 bases at J, leaving 11 bases unmatched. This CDR3 is built from 17 residues. Germline values: CDR1 ENHRY, CDR2 SYGVKD. CDR3 sequence (DNA): TGTGCCATCAGTGAGACTAGCGGAGCCCGGGGGCCCTACGAGCAGTACTTC. Translating gives CAISETSGARGPYEQYF.

In its sample, this clone was seen a few times. The rearrangement uses TRBV28 and TRBJ1-6; D perhaps matches TRBD1 (5 bases). Germline lookup yields CDR1 MDHEN and CDR2 SYDVKM. Trimming removed 8 bases at V and 4 bases at J, with 18 bases between. CDR3 length: 16 amino acids. CDR3 DNA: TGTGCCAGCGGACTGGGGGGAGTTTCATATAATTCACCCCTCCACTTT. Protein sequence: CASGLGGVSYNSPLHF.

The chain combines TRBV11-3 with TRBJ1-2; D might be TRBD1 (5 bases). Germline lookup yields CDR1 SGHNT and CDR2 YENEEA. Trimming took 5 bases from V and 1 from J, leaving 17 bases between them. This CDR3 has 16 amino acids. CDR3 residues: CASSLDGGRVNYGYTF. For the CDR3, the DNA is TGTGCCAGCAGCCTGGACGGTGGCAGGGTTAACTATGGCTACACCTTC.

The genes are TRBV6-8 and TRBJ1-1; maybe TRBD1 (6 bases). There are 13 residues in the CDR3. CDR1 and CDR2 (germline): MNHGY, SAAAGT. Between the trimmed V and J ends, which lost 0 bases and 8 bases, there was a span of 10 bases. The CDR3 DNA sequence: TGTGCCAGCAGTTACTCGGACAGCCTCGAAGCTTTCTTT. Translating gives CASSYSDSLEAFF.

The chain carries TRBV6-8 and TRBJ2-2; D might be TRBD2 (6 bases). Trimming shortened V by 7 bases and J by 2 bases, and 14 bases separated the two germline ends. The CDR3 length is 15 residues. Looked up from germline, CDR1 is MNHGY and CDR2 is SAAAGT. CDR3: CASKIAGLNTGELFF. The CDR3 DNA reads as TGTGCCAGCAAAATTGCGGGACTCAACACCGGGGAGCTGTTTTTT.

The chain couples TRBV5-1 to TRBJ2-1, with 12 bases aligning to TRBD2. CDR1 and CDR2 from the germline V gene are SGHRS and YFSETQ. The V segment lost 7 bases and the J segment 0 bases; nucleotides outside the gene matches: 5. The CDR3 runs to 16 residues. The CDR3 bases are TGCGCCAGCCAATCTAGCGGGGGGGACTCCTACAATGAGCAGTTCTTC. Translation gives CASQSSGGDSYNEQFF.

The rearrangement joins TRBV5-1 to TRBJ2-7; D might be TRBD1 (6 bases). V was clipped by 4 bases and J by 3 bases, with 14 bases between them. The CDR3 consists of 14 residues. Germline assignment: CDR1 SGHRS and CDR2 YFSETQ. CDR3 sequence reads: CASSHTTGDYEQYF. CDR3 bases: TGCGCCAGCAGCCATACGACAGGTGACTACGAGCAGTACTTC. Looking up the rest from reference TRBV5-1 and TRBJ2-7 gives the full variable domain: KAGVTQTPRYLIKTRGQQVTLSCSPISGHRSVSWYQQTPGQGLQFLFEYFSETQRNKGNFPGRFSGRQFSNSRSEMNVSTLELGDSALYLCASSHTTGDYEQYFGPGTRLTVT.

The rearrangement uses TRBV5-1 and TRBJ1-1; 7 positions match TRBD1. The V segment lost 4 bases and the J segment 4 bases; nucleotides outside the gene matches: 7. CDR1 and CDR2 (germline): SGHRS, YFSETQ. There are 14 residues in the CDR3. CDR3 sequence: CASSLGQVGTEAFF. CDR3 coding DNA: TGCGCCAGCAGCCTAGGACAGGTGGGCACTGAAGCTTTCTTT.

The chain combines TRBV6-8 with TRBJ2-2, with D possibly being TRBD1 (5 bases). Germline CDR1 MNHGY, CDR2 SAAAGT. The V gene lost 10 bases and the J gene lost 3 bases, with 15 bases spanning the gap. CDR3 size: 14 residues. Written as DNA, the CDR3 is TGTGCCATCAACAGAGACAGATACACCGGGGAGCTGTTTTTT. Amino acid sequence: CAINRDRYTGELFF.

The chain is built from TRBV11-3 and TRBJ1-6; 8 bases align to TRBD1. V shed 7 bases and J 4 bases; nucleotides not matched to a gene: 6. CDR1 and CDR2 (germline): SGHNT, YENEEA. The CDR3 extends over 15 amino acids. CDR3 protein: CASTPGQGYNSPLHF. The CDR3 region has the DNA TGTGCCAGCACGCCCGGACAGGGATATAATTCACCCCTCCACTTT.

This clone has only one observation. This chain uses TRBV6-8 with TRBJ2-1; perhaps TRBD1 as D (6 bases). The V gene's germline CDR1 is MNHGY and CDR2 SAAAGT. Trimming removed 2 bases at V and 5 bases at J, with 13 bases between. The CDR3 has 15 amino acids. This CDR3 is CASSYGGRVHNEQFF. The CDR3 region has the DNA TGTGCCAGCAGTTACGGGGGCAGGGTGCACAATGAGCAGTTCTTC.

The chain couples TRBV5-1 to TRBJ1-1; 10 bases match TRBD1. Per germline, CDR1 SGHRS and CDR2 YFSETQ. With V trimmed by 4 bases and J by 3 bases, 3 bases remained unmatched. CDR3 size: 14 residues. The CDR3: CASSHGTGDTEAFF. The DNA of the CDR3 is TGCGCCAGCAGCCACGGGACAGGGGACACTGAAGCTTTCTTT.

The chain is built from TRBV11-3 and TRBJ2-2; no firm D call. Trimming removed 4 bases from V and 6 bases from J, with 15 bases in between. The germline V gene has CDR1 SGHNT and CDR2 YENEEA. The length of the CDR3 is 15 residues. This CDR3 reads CASSSNPSRAGELFF. Written as DNA, the CDR3 is TGTGCCAGCAGCTCCAACCCCTCCCGGGCCGGGGAGCTGTTTTTT.

The table lists this clone with a few counts. The chain couples TRBV11-3 to TRBJ2-7; TRBD1 matches at 10 bases. This CDR3 contains 15 residues. CDR1 and CDR2 from the germline V gene are SGHNT and YENEEA. V dropped 4 bases and J dropped 4; count of bases not matched to a gene: 7. CDR3 amino acids: CASSSPRDRGYEQYF. The CDR3 DNA is TGTGCCAGCAGCTCGCCCCGGGACAGGGGTTACGAGCAGTACTTC. Filled out from reference TRBV11-3 and TRBJ2-7, the complete variable domain reads EAGVVQSPRYKIIEKKQPVAFWCNPISGHNTLYWYLQNLGQGPELLIRYENEEAVDDSQLPKDRFSAERLKGVDSTLKIQPAELGDSAVYLCASSSPRDRGYEQYFGPGTRLTVT.

The gene calls are TRBV6-8 and TRBJ1-6; D may be TRBD1 (6 bases). This CDR3 spans 18 amino acids. The V end lost 5 bases, the J end lost 5 bases, and 22 bases lay between the germline ends. The germline gives CDR1 MNHGY, CDR2 SAAAGT. CDR3 in DNA: TGTGCCAGCAGTAGGGGGGAGGGACACCTACTTGATAATTCACCCCTCCACTTT. Its translation is CASSRGEGHLLDNSPLHF.

The chain combines TRBV12-5 with TRBJ2-1; D is possibly TRBD2 (6 bases). This CDR3 has 13 amino acids. V was cut by 5 bases and J by 10 bases, with 15 bases left in between. Germline V gene sequence: CDR1 LGHNT, CDR2 FRNRAP. The CDR3 DNA sequence: TGTGCTAGTGGTCCCCCGGGGGATGGGGAGCAGTTCTTC. Translated: CASGPPGDGEQFF.

There are a few counts of this clone. The V and J genes are TRBV5-1 and TRBJ2-7; 10 bases match TRBD2. The CDR3 is 16 amino acids. Germline V CDR1 and CDR2: SGHRS, YFSETQ. With 7 bases clipped from V and 4 bases from J, the junction kept 14 bases outside the gene matches. CDR3 DNA sequence: TGCGCCAGCCATGGGGTAGCGGGAGGCCCCAGGTACGAGCAGTACTTC. It encodes CASHGVAGGPRYEQYF.

Note on this clone: Mismatch with germline at one junction end may stem from a read error. The gene calls are TRBV19 and TRBJ2-7, with 10 bases aligning to TRBD2. This CDR3 has 17 residues. From germline, CDR1 is LNHDA and CDR2 SQIVND (reference sequence). The CDR3 is CASSSPGSGRAAYEQYF. The CDR3 DNA is TGTGCCAGTAGTTCCCCCGGAAGCGGGAGGGCCGCCTAYGAGCAGTACTTC.

The chain uses TRBV15 and TRBJ2-5, with unresolved D. V lost 6 bases, J lost 5 bases, and 16 bases lay in between. This CDR3 region has 14 residues. CDR1 and CDR2 (germline): LNHNV, YYDKDF (reference sequence). The DNA for the CDR3 is TGTGCCACCAGTTCGAGGTGGAGCGTGGAGACCCAGTACTTC. It codes for CATSSRWSVETQYF.

This clone was seen only once. This CDR3 reads CASSLFPYEQYF. DNA for the CDR3: TGTGCCAGCAGTTTATTCCCATACGAGCAGTACTTC. The chain combines TRBV28 with TRBJ2-7, with D unclear. Per the germline V gene, CDR1 is MDHEN and CDR2 is SYDVKM. Deletions cut 1 base from V and 4 bases from J, with 5 bases between. The CDR3 spans 12 residues.